Given below is one TCR beta chain in context. The protocol was immunoSEQ multiplex PCR, while the TCRdb copy is restricted to in-frame clones and leaves out a portion. The sample carries under 150,000 clones, about 85% recorded once. This record comes from a study of control samples from healthy donors and cancer patients. CDR1 and CDR2 (germline): LGHNA, YNFKEQ. V was shortened by 1 base and J by 6 bases, with 19 bases between the two germline ends. This CDR3 comprises 17 residues. The source is a woman aged 25-40 years in good health. Sequenced sample: blood. The chain combines TRBV4-2 with TRBJ2-1; D gene uncertain. CDR3 amino acids: CASSQVELLPASNEQFF. The CDR3 nucleotides are TGTGCCAGCAGCCAAGTGGAGTTGCTCCCGGCGAGCAATGAGCAGTTCTTC.